The following is a T cell receptor (beta chain) sequence with its context. Its specificity is unknown. This record comes from a study of T-cell memory formation after mild COVID-19. Whole-study results and caveats: Clones that contracted from day 15 to 85 were balanced CD4/CD8, while later expanders leaned CD4+.

The CDR3 is made up of 15 amino acids. From germline, CDR1 is MGHRA and CDR2 YSYEKL. V shed 6 bases, J shed 0 bases, and the junction held 8 bases outside the gene matches. TCRdb re-called the 5' RACE reads through MiXCR, storing one row per CDR3 protein. The sample contains fewer than 600,000 distinct CDR3 sequences, about 20% of which appear only once. The V and J genes are TRBV4-1 and TRBJ2-7; 7 bases align to TRBD1. The receptor comes from an adult woman who had mild COVID-19 (a few samples of this study predate the infection). Cell type and time point are not known. The sequenced sample was PBMCs or a T cell subset sorted from them (not recorded which). Written as DNA, the CDR3 is TGCGCCAGCAGTCGACCGGGACAGACCTCCTACGAGCAGTACTTC. Protein sequence: CASSRPGQTSYEQYF.